The T cell receptor beta chain under discussion was sequenced for a study of T-cell memory formation after mild COVID-19. Study-level results: Clones that contracted from day 15 to 85 were balanced CD4/CD8, while later expanders leaned CD4+.

5'RACE, which relied on constant-segment primers, yielded TCR alpha and TCR beta cDNA libraries carrying sample barcodes and UMIs. TCRdb called the 5' RACE reads again in MiXCR, with one record for every CDR3 protein. This sample has under 300,000 distinct CDR3 sequences, with roughly 15% found just once. CDR3 length: 14 amino acids. V lost 3 bases to trimming and J lost 3 bases, with 11 bases between them. The germline CDR1 and CDR2 sequences are LNHNV and YYDKDF (reference sequence). This clonotype was recorded a few times. Its antigen is unknown. This TCR came from a man younger than 35 who had mild COVID-19 (a few samples of this study predate the infection). Cell type and time point are not known. This chain uses TRBV15 with TRBJ1-1; unclear D gene. The sequenced material came from PBMCs or a T cell subset sorted from them (not recorded which). The CDR3 protein is CATSSPGLYTEAFF. In DNA, the CDR3 is TGTGCCACCAGCAGCCCCGGGTTGTACACTGAAGCTTTCTTT.